This entry lists 3 T cell receptor beta chains sequenced from one sample in a study of OX40 agonist ivuxolimab in advanced cancers. The data were produced by immunoSEQ multiplex PCR, yet TCRdb's version contains in-frame clones alone and is incomplete. The sample yields 55,000 to 90,000 clones, 65% to 85% seen once. The sample here was CD4+ or CD8+ T cells sorted from blood, taken in a trial of the OX40 agonist ivuxolimab. The receptors were gathered from an adult with an advanced solid tumor such as melanoma, head and neck, liver or kidney cancer.

The chain carries TRBV7-8 and TRBJ2-3, with 8 positions matching TRBD2. The CDR3 runs to 17 residues. The V segment lost 1 base and the J segment 0 bases; nucleotides outside the gene matches: 6. Germline V CDR1 and CDR2: SGHVS, FQNEAQ. The DNA for the CDR3 is TGTGCCAGCAGCTTAGTGTGGAGCGGGGGAAGCACAGATACGCAGTATTTT. This codes for CASSLVWSGGSTDTQYF. Drawing the rest from reference TRBV7-8 and TRBJ2-3, the complete variable domain is GAGVSQSPRYKVAKRGQDVALRCDPISGHVSLFWYQQALGQGPEFLTYFQNEAQLDKSGLPSDRFFAERPEGSVSTLKIQRTQQEDSAVYLCASSLVWSGGSTDTQYFGPGTRLTVL.

This chain links TRBV29-1 with TRBJ2-7, with 7 bases lining up with TRBD1. The CDR3 length is 14 residues. CDR1 and CDR2 (germline): SQVTM, ANQGSEA. Unmatched junction bases numbered 9, after V lost 7 bases and J lost 0 bases. CDR3 sequence (DNA): TGCAGCGCCCAGAGGGGGCAGGGCTCCTACGAGCAGTACTTC. It encodes CSAQRGQGSYEQYF.

The genes are TRBV5-1 and TRBJ1-5; D gene uncertain. The CDR3 is 15 amino acids. V shed 3 bases and J shed 4 bases, with 14 bases lying between them. Looked up from germline, CDR1 is SGHRS and CDR2 is YFSETQ. The CDR3, as DNA: TGCGCCAGCAGCTCTGGAGCGCCCGGAAATCAGCCCCAGCATTTT. It translates to CASSSGAPGNQPQHF.